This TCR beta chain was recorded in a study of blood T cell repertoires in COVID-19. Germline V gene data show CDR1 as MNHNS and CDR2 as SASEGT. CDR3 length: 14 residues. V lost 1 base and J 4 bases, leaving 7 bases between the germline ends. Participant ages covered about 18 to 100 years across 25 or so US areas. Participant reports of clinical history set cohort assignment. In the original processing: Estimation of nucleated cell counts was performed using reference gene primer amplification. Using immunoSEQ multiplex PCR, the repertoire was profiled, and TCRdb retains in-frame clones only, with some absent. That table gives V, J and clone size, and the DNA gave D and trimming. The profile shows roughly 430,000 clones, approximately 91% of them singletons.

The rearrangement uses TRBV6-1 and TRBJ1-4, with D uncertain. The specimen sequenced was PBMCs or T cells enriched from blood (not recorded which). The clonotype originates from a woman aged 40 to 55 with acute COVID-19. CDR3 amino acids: CASSEDRRNEKLFF. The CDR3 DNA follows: TGTGCCAGCAGTGAAGACAGACGTAATGAAAAACTGTTTTTT.